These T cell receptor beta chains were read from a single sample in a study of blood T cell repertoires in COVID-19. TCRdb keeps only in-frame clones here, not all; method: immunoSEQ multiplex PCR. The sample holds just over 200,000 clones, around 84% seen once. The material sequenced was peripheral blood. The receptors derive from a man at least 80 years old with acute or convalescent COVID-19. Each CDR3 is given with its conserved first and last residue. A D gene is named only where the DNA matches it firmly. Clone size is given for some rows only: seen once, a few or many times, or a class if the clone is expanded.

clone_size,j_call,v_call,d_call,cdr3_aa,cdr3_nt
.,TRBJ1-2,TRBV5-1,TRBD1,CASSLGQVANYGYTF,TGCGCCAGCAGCTTAGGACAGGTAGCTAACTATGGCTACACCTTC
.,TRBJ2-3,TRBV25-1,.,CASSDAGRGDTQYF,TGTGCCAGCAGTGATGCGGGAAGGGGAGATACGCAGTATTTT
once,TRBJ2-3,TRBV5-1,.,CASSLDRASTDTQYF,TGCGCCAGCAGCTTGGACAGGGCTAGCACAGATACGCAGTATTTT
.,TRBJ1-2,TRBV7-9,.,CASSLEVPDSYGYTF,TGTGCCAGCAGCTTAGAGGTCCCCGACAGTTATGGCTACACCTTC
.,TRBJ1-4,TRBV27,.,CASSSFMGGTNEKLFF,TGTGCCAGCAGTTCCTTTATGGGAGGAACTAATGAAAAACTGTTTTTT
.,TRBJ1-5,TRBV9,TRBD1,CASSVGVTGNQPQHF,TGTGCCAGCAGCGTAGGGGTGACAGGGAATCAGCCCCAGCATTTT
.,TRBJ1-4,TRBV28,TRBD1,CASSSDRGRGNRLFF,TGTGCCAGCAGTTCCGACAGGGGGCGCGGGAACAGACTGTTTTTT
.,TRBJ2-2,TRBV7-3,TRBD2,CASSSGLAGGPFPGELFF,TGTGCCAGCAGCTCCGGACTAGCGGGAGGGCCTTTCCCCGGGGAGCTGTTTTTT
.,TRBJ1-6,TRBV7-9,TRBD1,CASTRRGTDNSPLHF,TGTGCCAGCACCCGCCGAGGGACAGACAATTCACCCCTCCACTTT
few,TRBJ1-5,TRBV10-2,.,CASSDPGSNQPQHF,TGCGCCAGCAGTGATCCAGGGAGCAATCAGCCCCAGCATTTT
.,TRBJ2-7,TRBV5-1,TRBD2,CASSLSGAGGPREQYF,TGCGCCAGCAGCTTAAGTGGGGCGGGAGGGCCGAGAGAGCAGTACTTC
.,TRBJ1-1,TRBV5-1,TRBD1,CASSLGQGGTEAFF,TGCGCCAGCAGTCTTGGACAGGGCGGCACTGAAGCTTTCTTT
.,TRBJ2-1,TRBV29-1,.,CSALDSVIPYEQFF,TGCAGCGCCCTGGACAGCGTGATCCCCTATGAGCAGTTCTTC
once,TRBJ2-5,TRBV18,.,CASSPQGHQGGETQYF,TGTGCCAGCTCACCTCAAGGACACCAGGGGGGTGAGACCCAGTACTTC
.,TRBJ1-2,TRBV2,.,CASGQRANYGYTF,TGTGCCAGCGGGCAGCGGGCTAACTATGGCTACACCTTC
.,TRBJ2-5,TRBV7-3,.,CASSAGIGETQYF,TGTGCCAGCTCCGCAGGGATAGGAGAGACCCAGTACTTC
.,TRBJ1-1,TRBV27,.,CASSFRSGTEAFF,TGTGCCAGCAGTTTTCGGAGTGGGACTGAAGCTTTCTTT
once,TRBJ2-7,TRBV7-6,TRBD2,CASSPPRVAGDYEQYF,TGTGCCAGCAGCCCCCCAAGGGTAGCGGGAGACTACGAGCAGTACTTC
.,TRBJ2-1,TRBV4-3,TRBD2,CASSQGGIIASNNEQFF,TGCGCCAGCAGCCAGGGGGGGATAATAGCTTCGAACAATGAGCAGTTCTTC
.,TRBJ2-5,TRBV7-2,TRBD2,CASQTSGKQETQYF,TGTGCCAGCCAGACCAGCGGGAAACAAGAGACCCAGTACTTC
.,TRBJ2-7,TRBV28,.,CASSLAWSQNYEQYF,TGTGCCAGCAGTTTGGCCTGGTCACAGAACTACGAGCAGTACTTC
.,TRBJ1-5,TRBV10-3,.,CAISEEGRGNQPQHF,TGTGCCATCAGTGAGGAGGGCCGGGGAAATCAGCCCCAGCATTTT
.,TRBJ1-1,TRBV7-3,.,CASSLEGVGNTEAFF,TGTGCCAGCAGCTTAGAGGGGGTTGGAAACACTGAAGCTTTCTTT
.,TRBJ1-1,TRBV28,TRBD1,CASSTLGTGGLLTEAFF,TGTGCCAGCAGTACTTTAGGGACAGGGGGCTTGCTCACTGAAGCTTTCTTT
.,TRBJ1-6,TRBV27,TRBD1,CASRDLGQGNSPLHF,TGTGCCAGCAGAGATCTGGGACAGGGCAATTCACCCCTCCACTTT
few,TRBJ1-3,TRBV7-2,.,CASSPYRMGSSGNTIYF,TGTGCCAGCAGCCCTTACCGAATGGGCTCCTCTGGAAACACCATATATTTT
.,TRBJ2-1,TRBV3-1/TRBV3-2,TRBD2,CASSRSGSQGNEQFF,TGTGCCAGCAGCCGTAGCGGGAGCCAAGGAAATGAGCAGTTCTTC
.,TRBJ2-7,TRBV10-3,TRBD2,CAISESGTSSYEQYF,TGTGCCATCAGTGAGTCAGGGACTAGCAGCTACGAGCAGTACTTC
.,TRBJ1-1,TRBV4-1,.,CASSQDRVRTEAFF,TGCGCCAGCAGCCAAGACAGGGTGCGGACTGAAGCTTTCTTT
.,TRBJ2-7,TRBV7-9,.,CASSFSIYESSYEQYF,TGTGCCAGCAGCTTCTCCATTTATGAGAGCTCCTACGAGCAGTACTTC
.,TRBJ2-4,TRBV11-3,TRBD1,CASSHTGTGGLKNIQYF,TGTGCCAGCAGTCACACCGGGACAGGGGGTCTCAAAAACATTCAGTACTTC
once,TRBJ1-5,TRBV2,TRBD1,CASTMTGGRQPQHF,TGTGCCAGCACTATGACAGGGGGCCGTCAGCCCCAGCATTTT
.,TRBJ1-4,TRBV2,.,CASRPQITTNEKLFF,TGTGCCAGCAGGCCTCAGATCACAACTAATGAAAAACTGTTTTTT
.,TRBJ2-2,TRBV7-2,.,CASSLVQEGAGELFF,TGTGCCAGCAGCTTAGTTCAGGAGGGAGCCGGGGAGCTGTTTTTT
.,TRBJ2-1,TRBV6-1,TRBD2,CASSESRTRFGEQFF,TGTGCCAGCAGTGAATCCCGGACTAGGTTCGGTGAGCAGTTCTTC
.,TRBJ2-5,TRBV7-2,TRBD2,CASSLATRRTSGRAGETQYF,TGTGCCAGCAGCTTAGCAACGAGGAGAACTAGCGGGAGGGCAGGGGAGACCCAGTACTTC